The T cell receptor beta chain described here comes from a study of CD8+CD57+ T cells in acquired aplastic anemia (dated by TCRdb to 2016 to 2019). Regarding the complete study: A mean of about 3.2 ug of DNA, ranging from roughly 0.19 to 27.4 ug, was extracted from sorted CD4+ and CD8+ cells. Healthy donor samples averaged roughly 9.8 million reads for CD4+ and 11 million to 14 million for CD8+ cells.

Profiling of TCR beta VDJ combinations and CDR3 sequences used genomic DNA as the template. TCR repertoire sequencing was run on an Illumina HiSeq 2000. In the authors' own workflow: TRBV/TRBJ rearrangement plots, CDR3 size and DJ length profiles, and Simpson's diversity index were used to evaluate the repertoires. The most abundant DNA sequence in the deep sequencing data was taken as the immunodominant clone. CDR3 amino acid sequences were screened for sharing across subjects and compared with published repertoires and the VDJdb database. TCRdb took the public reads, trimmed them with fastp at Q25, ran MiXCR for clone calling and kept in-frame beta chains. Under each unique CDR3 protein, matching rows form one entry showing the most common genes and DNA. TCRdb's processing, not the authors', yielded these V and J calls. This sample is represented by around 150,000 distinct CDR3 sequences; roughly 47% of them were singletons. The ten largest clones represent 1.1% of the sample.

Points the paper makes about the study in general: Around 30 CD8+ CDR3 sequences were shared between patients and controls but appeared highly expressed in patients and within their immunodominant clones. Patients and healthy controls showed no significant difference in CD8+ Simpson's diversity (P=0.060).

This clonotype is regarded as medium-sized (0.01 to 0.1%). Its antigen remains unidentified. Nothing much larger sits one base from this clone, and base qualities are not available. Sequences SGHTA (CDR1) and FQGNSA (CDR2) are obtained from the germline V gene. Trimming removed 2 bases from V and 5 bases from J, leaving 3 bases between the germline ends. Measured from the cysteine to the phenylalanine, the CDR3 is 11 residues long. Only CDR3 DNA remains: 33 bases, in frame from the first base. The study deep-sequenced TCR repertoires of sorted CD4+ and CD8+ blood T cells from severe aplastic anemia patients and healthy subjects. Ficoll-Paque density gradient centrifugation was used to isolate peripheral blood mononuclear cells. Before DNA extraction, CD4+ and CD8+ T cells were sorted with FACS or magnetic beads.

Sequencing input: sorted CD4+, CD8+, or CD8+CD57+ T cells (not recorded which) from PBMCs. The receptor was derived from a human donor in good health. Rearrangement joined TRBV7-2 to TRBJ2-5; no confident D gene assignment can be made. The CDR3 is CASSLSETQYF. The DNA sequence is as follows: TGTGCCAGCAGCTTATCCGAGACCCAGTACTTC. Reference TRBV7-2 and TRBJ2-5 proteins supply the regions before and after the CDR3; the full variable domain is: GAGVSQSPSNKVTEKGKDVELRCDPISGHTALYWYRQSLGQGLEFLIYFQGNSAPDKSGLPSDRFSAERTGGSVSTLTIQRTQQEDSAVYLCASSLSETQYFGPGTRLLVL.